These T cell receptor beta chains were read from a single sample in a study of T cell responses to AZD1222 COVID-19 vaccine. Generated by immunoSEQ multiplex PCR, the TCRdb table keeps only in-frame clones and is missing some. The table includes roughly 65,000 clones, around four fifths detected once. The sequences come from peripheral blood, collected 28 days after the second AZD1222 dose. These receptors were collected from an adult who received the AZD1222 COVID-19 vaccine. CDR3s include the opening cysteine and the closing phenylalanine or tryptophan. The D gene is left open where the match is weak. Expanded clones get a size class; other rows say once, few or many, or leave the size out.

TRBV7-9	TRBD2	.	TRBJ2-5	TGTGCCAGCAGCTCAACCCTGCGGCCGGGAGGAGAGACCCAGTACTTC	CASSSTLRPGGETQYF
TRBV15	.	once	TRBJ2-5	TGTGCCACCAGCAGAGATATAGGCCAAGAGACCCAGTACTTC	CATSRDIGQETQYF
TRBV25-1	.	.	TRBJ1-2	TGTGCCAGCAGTGAATATGGTCAGGGCGCCGGCTACACCTTC	CASSEYGQGAGYTF
TRBV27	.	.	TRBJ1-6	TGTGCCAGCAGGTTTAGCTCCTATAATTCACCCCTCCACTTT	CASRFSSYNSPLHF
TRBV25-1	.	.	TRBJ1-5	TGTGCCAGCAGAGACGGGGGTCAGCCCCAGCATTTT	CASRDGGQPQHF
TRBV5-5	TRBD1	.	TRBJ2-3	TGTGCCAGCAGCTACGGGACAGGGAAGGATACGCAGTATTTT	CASSYGTGKDTQYF
TRBV6-2/TRBV6-3	TRBD2	.	TRBJ2-1	TGTGCCAGCAGTTACTTTCCAGCGGGGGGTTACAATGAGCAGTTCTTC	CASSYFPAGGYNEQFF
TRBV27	.	.	TRBJ1-1	TGTGCCAGCAGTTTCGCGGGGGTGACGAACACTGAAGCTTTCTTT	CASSFAGVTNTEAFF
TRBV2	.	.	TRBJ2-2	TGTGCCAGCAGTGCTGGGGAACGGGCCCCCGGGGAGCTGTTTTTT	CASSAGERAPGELFF
TRBV5-1	.	once	TRBJ2-3	TGCGCCAGCAGCGAAGGCCCAGATACGCAGTATTTT	CASSEGPDTQYF
TRBV29-1	.	.	TRBJ2-7	TGCAGCGTTGAAGGCCTCTCGGCAGGGGCGGACTCCTACGAGCAGTACTTC	CSVEGLSAGADSYEQYF
TRBV19	.	.	TRBJ1-5	TGTGCCAGTAGTATAGTTGGGTTAAATCAGCCCCAGCATTTT	CASSIVGLNQPQHF
TRBV7-9	.	.	TRBJ1-6	TGTGCCAGCAGCTTAGGGGGATACTATAATTCACCCCTCCACTTT	CASSLGGYYNSPLHF
TRBV7-9	TRBD2	once	TRBJ2-2	TGTGCCAGCAGGGTAGCGGGGGACGGGGAGCTGTTTTTT	CASRVAGDGELFF
TRBV15	TRBD1	.	TRBJ1-6	TGTGCCACCAGCAGATCTACAGGGGGCGATTCACCCCTCCACTTT	CATSRSTGGDSPLHF
TRBV4-1	TRBD1	.	TRBJ2-1	TGCGCCAGCAGCCAGGAGGACAGGGGCTCCGATGAGCAGTTCTTC	CASSQEDRGSDEQFF
TRBV11-3	.	.	TRBJ1-6	TGTGCCAGCAGCTTAGATCGTTCTCGGGGGTTCAATTCACCCCTCCACTTT	CASSLDRSRGFNSPLHF
TRBV10-2	.	.	TRBJ1-5	TGCGCCAGCAGTGAGTCTAAGGGGAATCAGCCCCAGCATTTT	CASSESKGNQPQHF
TRBV18	.	.	TRBJ2-5	TGTGCCAGCTCACCGCCGATGGGGGAGACCCAGTACTTC	CASSPPMGETQYF
TRBV19	TRBD1	.	TRBJ1-5	TGTGCCAGTAGCAAAAGACAGGGGGGCAATCAGCCCCAGCATTTT	CASSKRQGGNQPQHF
TRBV6-1	TRBD2	.	TRBJ2-7	TGTGCCAGCAGTGAAGACCAGGGGGGACTACTAGCGGGACTCTACGAGCAGTACTTC	CASSEDQGGLLAGLYEQYF
TRBV20-1	.	.	TRBJ1-6	TGCAGTGCTAGTCCCGACAGAACCTATAATTCACCCCTCCACTTT	CSASPDRTYNSPLHF
TRBV18	.	.	TRBJ1-5	TGTGCCAGCTCACCGGTTGCTAACAGAAATCAGCCCCAGCATTTT	CASSPVANRNQPQHF
TRBV7-9	TRBD1	.	TRBJ1-1	TGTGCCAGCAGCAGGACAGGGATGGCTGAAGCTTTCTTT	CASSRTGMAEAFF
TRBV20-1	.	.	TRBJ2-3	TGCAGTGCTAGTGAAACGGGGGATACGCAGTATTTT	CSASETGDTQYF
TRBV6-5	TRBD1	.	TRBJ2-1	TGTGCCAGCGGGACCGGGACAGAAAACAATGAGCAGTTCTTC	CASGTGTENNEQFF
TRBV3-1/TRBV3-2	.	.	TRBJ1-2	TGTGCCAGCAGCCAAGATCTAGGGCATCTGACTAACTATGGCTACACCTTC	CASSQDLGHLTNYGYTF
TRBV7-9	.	.	TRBJ2-7	TGTGCCAGCAGCTTGGGGGACGAGCAGTACTTC	CASSLGDEQYF
TRBV30	.	few	TRBJ2-5	TGTGCCTGGAGACCCCCCAGCCTCCGGGAGACCCAGTACTTC	CAWRPPSLRETQYF
TRBV12-5	TRBD1	.	TRBJ1-5	TGTGCTAGTGGTTTGGCCTCGAGGGGGTCAGGGGGCCATATTAGCAATCAGCCCCAGCATTTT	CASGLASRGSGGHISNQPQHF
TRBV6-1	.	few	TRBJ2-5	TGTGCCAGCAGTGAAAGGACTCTGTACCAAGAGACCCAGTACTTC	CASSERTLYQETQYF
TRBV12-3/TRBV12-4	.	.	TRBJ1-2	TGTGCCAGCAGTCTGGGGGGAAGTGGCTACACCTTC	CASSLGGSGYTF
TRBV28	TRBD1	.	TRBJ1-3	TGTGCCAGCAGATCCGGGACAGGGGCAGGAAACACCATATATTTT	CASRSGTGAGNTIYF
TRBV6-2/TRBV6-3	TRBD1	.	TRBJ1-1	TGTGCCAGCAGTGCAGGGGGTGAAGCTTTCTTT	CASSAGGEAFF
TRBV6-5	TRBD1	.	TRBJ2-3	TGTGCCAGCAGACGACAGGGGGCGCGCGGAGATACGCAGTATTTT	CASRRQGARGDTQYF
TRBV5-1	TRBD1	.	TRBJ1-1	TGCGCCAGCAGCAGGACAGGGGGGGCTGAAGCTTTCTTT	CASSRTGGAEAFF